This paragraph reports one TCR beta chain. These data originate in a study of blood T cell repertoires in COVID-19. Study at large: Spain, Italy and the United States supplied samples that represented acute and convalescent COVID-19. The cDNA or gDNA used as material had been derived from T cells, B-cell-depleted T cells, or PBMCs.

As handled by the study authors: Quantification of nucleated cells was approximated via reference gene primer amplification. Generated by immunoSEQ multiplex PCR, the TCRdb table keeps only in-frame clones and is missing some. V, J and clone size are those of that table, while D and trimming were read from the DNA. The profile shows about 210,000 clones, approximately 84% of them singletons. The CDR3 runs 11 residues. The germline V gene encodes CDR1 SQVTM and CDR2 ANQGSEA. V shed 3 bases and J shed 6 bases, with 8 bases lying between them. The chain couples TRBV29-1 to TRBJ1-1, with D unclear. Sample: peripheral blood. The TCR sequence derives from a woman aged 45-65 years with active or convalescent COVID-19. The CDR3 protein is CSVDEGPEAFF. The CDR3 nucleotides are TGCAGCGTTGACGAGGGCCCTGAAGCTTTCTTT.